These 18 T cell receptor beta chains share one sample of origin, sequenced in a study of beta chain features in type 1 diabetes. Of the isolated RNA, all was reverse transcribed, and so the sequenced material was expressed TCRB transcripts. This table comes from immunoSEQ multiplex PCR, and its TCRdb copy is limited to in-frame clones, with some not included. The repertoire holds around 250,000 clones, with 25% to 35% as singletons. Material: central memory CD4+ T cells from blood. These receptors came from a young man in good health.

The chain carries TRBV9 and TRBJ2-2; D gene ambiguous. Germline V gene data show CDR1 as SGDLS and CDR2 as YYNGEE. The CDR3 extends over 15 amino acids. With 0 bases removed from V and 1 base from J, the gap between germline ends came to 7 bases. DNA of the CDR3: TGTGCCAGCAGCGTAGGGCAACAGAACACCGGGGAGCTGTTTTTT. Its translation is CASSVGQQNTGELFF.

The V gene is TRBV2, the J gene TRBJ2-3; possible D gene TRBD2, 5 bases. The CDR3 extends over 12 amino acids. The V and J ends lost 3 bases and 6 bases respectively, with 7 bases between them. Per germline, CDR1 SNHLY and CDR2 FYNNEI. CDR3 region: CASSDGVDTQYF. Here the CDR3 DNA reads TGTGCCAGCAGTGACGGGGTGGATACGCAGTATTTT.

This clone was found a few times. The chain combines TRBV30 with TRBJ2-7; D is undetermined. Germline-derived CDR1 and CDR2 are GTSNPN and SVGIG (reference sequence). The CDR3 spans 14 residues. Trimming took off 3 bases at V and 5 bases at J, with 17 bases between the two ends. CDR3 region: CAWSPPRYANEQYF. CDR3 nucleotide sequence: TGTGCCTGGAGCCCGCCTCGCTATGCCAACGAGCAGTACTTC. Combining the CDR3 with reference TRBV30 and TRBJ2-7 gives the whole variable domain SQTIHQWPATLVQPVGSPLSLECTVEGTSNPNLYWYRQAAGRGLQLLFYSVGIGQISSEVPQNLSASRPQDRQFILSSKKLLLSDSGFYLCAWSPPRYANEQYFGPGTRLTVT.

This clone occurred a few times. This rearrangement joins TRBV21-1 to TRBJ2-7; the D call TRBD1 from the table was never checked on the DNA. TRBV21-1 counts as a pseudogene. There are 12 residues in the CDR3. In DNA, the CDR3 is TGTGCCAGCAGCAAAGAGAACACAAGTTCGTACTTC. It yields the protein CASSKENTSSYF.

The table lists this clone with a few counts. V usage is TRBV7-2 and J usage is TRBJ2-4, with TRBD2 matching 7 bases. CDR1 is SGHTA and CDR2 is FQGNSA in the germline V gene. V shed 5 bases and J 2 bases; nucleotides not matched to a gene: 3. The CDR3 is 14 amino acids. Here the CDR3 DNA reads TGTGCCAGCAGCCCCGGGACTACCAAAAACATTCAGTACTTC. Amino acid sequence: CASSPGTTKNIQYF.

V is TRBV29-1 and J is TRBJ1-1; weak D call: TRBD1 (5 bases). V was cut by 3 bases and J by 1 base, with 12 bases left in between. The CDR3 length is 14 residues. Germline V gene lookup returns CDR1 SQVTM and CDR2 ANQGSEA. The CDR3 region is CSVDDRGRNTEAFF. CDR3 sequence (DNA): TGCAGCGTTGATGATAGGGGAAGGAACACTGAAGCTTTCTTT.

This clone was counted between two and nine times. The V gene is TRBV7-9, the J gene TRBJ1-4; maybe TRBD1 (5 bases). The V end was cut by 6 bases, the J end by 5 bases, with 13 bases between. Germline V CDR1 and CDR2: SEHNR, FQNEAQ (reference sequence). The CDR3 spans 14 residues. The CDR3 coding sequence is TGTGCCAGCAGTACGGGCAGGGCAAATGAAAAACTGTTTTTT. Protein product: CASSTGRANEKLFF.

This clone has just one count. The CDR3 DNA reads as TGTGCCAGGGCGGGAGGGACAGATACGCAGTATTTT. Translating gives CARAGGTDTQYF. The gene calls are TRBV27 and TRBJ2-3; 9 bases are shared with TRBD2. The V gene's germline CDR1 is MNHEY and CDR2 SMNVEV (reference sequence). The CDR3 covers 12 residues. After removal of 9 bases from V and 3 bases from J, the junction contained 1 base not matched to a gene.

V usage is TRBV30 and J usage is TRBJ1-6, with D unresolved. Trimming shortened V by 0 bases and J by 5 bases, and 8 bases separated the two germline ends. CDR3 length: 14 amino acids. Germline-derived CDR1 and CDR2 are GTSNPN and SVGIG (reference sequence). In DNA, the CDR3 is TGTGCCTGGAGTGTCGGGGAGAATAATTCACCCCTCCACTTT. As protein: CAWSVGENNSPLHF.

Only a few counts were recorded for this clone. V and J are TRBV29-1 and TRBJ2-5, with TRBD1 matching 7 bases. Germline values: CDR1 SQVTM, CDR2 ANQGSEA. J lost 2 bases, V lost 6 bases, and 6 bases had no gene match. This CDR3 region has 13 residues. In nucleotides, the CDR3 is TGCAGCGTCTACCAGGGGGAACAAGAGACCCAGTACTTC. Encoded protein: CSVYQGEQETQYF.

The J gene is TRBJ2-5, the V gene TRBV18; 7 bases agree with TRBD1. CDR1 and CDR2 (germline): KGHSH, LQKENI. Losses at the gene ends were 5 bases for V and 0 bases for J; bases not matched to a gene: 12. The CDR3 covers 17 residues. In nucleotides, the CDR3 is TGTGCCAGCTCATCTGACAGGGCCTATATGTACCAAGAGACCCAGTACTTC. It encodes CASSSDRAYMYQETQYF.

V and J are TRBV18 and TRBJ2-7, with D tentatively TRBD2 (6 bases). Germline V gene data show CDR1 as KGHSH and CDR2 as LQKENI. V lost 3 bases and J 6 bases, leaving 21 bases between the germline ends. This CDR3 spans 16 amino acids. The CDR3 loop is CASSPNGGVGASEQYF. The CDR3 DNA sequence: TGTGCCAGCTCACCTAACGGGGGTGTAGGGGCCTCCGAGCAGTACTTC.

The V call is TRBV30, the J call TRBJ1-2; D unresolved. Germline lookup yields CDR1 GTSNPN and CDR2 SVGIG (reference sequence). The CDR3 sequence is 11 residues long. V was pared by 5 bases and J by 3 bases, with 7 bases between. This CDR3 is CAWRRDYGYTF. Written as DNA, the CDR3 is TGTGCCTGGCGAAGGGACTATGGCTACACCTTC.

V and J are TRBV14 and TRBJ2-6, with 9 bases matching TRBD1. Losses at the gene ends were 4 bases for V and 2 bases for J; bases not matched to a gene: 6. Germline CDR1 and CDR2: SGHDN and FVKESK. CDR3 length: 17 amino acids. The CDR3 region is CASSLFTGGTGANVLTF. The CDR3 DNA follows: TGTGCCAGCAGCCTTTTCACAGGGGGCACTGGGGCCAACGTCCTGACTTTC.

The CDR3 DNA reads as TGTGCCTGGAGTGGATCCCAGGGTTTCGGCGAGCAGTACTTC. Protein product: CAWSGSQGFGEQYF. The rearrangement links TRBV30 to TRBJ2-7; a weak D match, TRBD1 (5 bases). V was shortened by 1 base and J by 6 bases, with 16 bases between the two germline ends. Germline loops: CDR1 GTSNPN, CDR2 SVGIG (reference sequence). The CDR3 runs to 14 residues.

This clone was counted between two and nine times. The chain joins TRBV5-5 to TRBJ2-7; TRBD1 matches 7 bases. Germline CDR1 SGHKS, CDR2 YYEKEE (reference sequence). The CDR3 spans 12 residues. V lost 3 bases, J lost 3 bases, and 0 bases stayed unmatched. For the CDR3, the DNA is TGTGCCAGCAGCTCAGGGGGCTACGAGCAGTACTTC. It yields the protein CASSSGGYEQYF.

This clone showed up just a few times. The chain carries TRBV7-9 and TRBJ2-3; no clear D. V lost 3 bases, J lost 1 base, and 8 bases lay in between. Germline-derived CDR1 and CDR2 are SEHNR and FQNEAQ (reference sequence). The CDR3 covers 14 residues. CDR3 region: CASSFQAGTDTQYF. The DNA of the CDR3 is TGTGCCAGCAGCTTCCAAGCAGGCACAGATACGCAGTATTTT.

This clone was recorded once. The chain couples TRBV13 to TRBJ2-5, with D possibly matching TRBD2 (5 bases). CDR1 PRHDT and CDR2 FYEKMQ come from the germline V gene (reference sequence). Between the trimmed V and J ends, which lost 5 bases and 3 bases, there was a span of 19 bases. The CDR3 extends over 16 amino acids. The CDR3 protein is CASSILRAGGKETQYF. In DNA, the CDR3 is TGTGCCAGCAGCATCCTAAGGGCGGGTGGGAAAGAGACCCAGTACTTC.